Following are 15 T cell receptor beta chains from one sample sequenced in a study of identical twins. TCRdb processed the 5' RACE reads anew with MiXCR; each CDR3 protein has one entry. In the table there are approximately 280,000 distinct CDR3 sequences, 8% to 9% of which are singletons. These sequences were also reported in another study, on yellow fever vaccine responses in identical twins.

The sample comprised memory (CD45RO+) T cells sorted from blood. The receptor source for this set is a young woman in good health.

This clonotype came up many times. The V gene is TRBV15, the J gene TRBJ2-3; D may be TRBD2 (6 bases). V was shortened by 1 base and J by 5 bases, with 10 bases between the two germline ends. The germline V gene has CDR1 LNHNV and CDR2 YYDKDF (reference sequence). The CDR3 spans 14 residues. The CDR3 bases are TGTGCCACCAGCAGAGCGTCCGGGGGAGATACGCAGTATTTT. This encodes CATSRASGGDTQYF. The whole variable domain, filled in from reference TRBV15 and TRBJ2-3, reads DAMVIQNPRYQVTQFGKPVTLSCSQTLNHNVMYWYQQKSSQAPKLLFHYYDKDFNNEADTPDNFQSRRPNTSFCFLDIRSPGLGDTAMYLCATSRASGGDTQYFGPGTRLTVL.

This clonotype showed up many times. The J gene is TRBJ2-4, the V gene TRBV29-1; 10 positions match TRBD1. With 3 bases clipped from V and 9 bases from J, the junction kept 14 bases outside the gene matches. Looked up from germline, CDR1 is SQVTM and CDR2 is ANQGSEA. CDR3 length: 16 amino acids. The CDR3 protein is CSVDILGTGDLGIQYF. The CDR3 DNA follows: TGCAGCGTTGATATCCTCGGGACAGGGGATCTTGGCATTCAGTACTTC.

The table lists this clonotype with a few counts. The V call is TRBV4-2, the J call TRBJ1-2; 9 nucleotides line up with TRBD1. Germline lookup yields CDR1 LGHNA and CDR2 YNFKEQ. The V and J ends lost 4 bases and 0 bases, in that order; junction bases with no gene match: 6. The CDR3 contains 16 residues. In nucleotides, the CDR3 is TGTGCCAGCAGCCCGCCGGGACAGGGAACTAACTATGGCTACACCTTC. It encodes CASSPPGQGTNYGYTF.

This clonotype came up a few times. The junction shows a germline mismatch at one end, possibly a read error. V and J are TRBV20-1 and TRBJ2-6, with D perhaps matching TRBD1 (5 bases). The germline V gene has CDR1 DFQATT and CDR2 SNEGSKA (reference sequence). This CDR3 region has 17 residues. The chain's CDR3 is CCAREPLLGVGANVLTF. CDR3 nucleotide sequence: TGCTGTGCTAGAGAGCCCCTCTTAGGGGTTGGGGCCAACGTCCTGACTTTC.

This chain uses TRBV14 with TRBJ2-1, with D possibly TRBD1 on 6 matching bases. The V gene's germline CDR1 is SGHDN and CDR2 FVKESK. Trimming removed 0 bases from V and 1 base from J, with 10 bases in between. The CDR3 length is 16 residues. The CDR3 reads CASSQDDRMSYNEQFF. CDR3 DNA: TGTGCCAGCAGCCAAGATGACAGGATGTCCTACAATGAGCAGTTCTTC.

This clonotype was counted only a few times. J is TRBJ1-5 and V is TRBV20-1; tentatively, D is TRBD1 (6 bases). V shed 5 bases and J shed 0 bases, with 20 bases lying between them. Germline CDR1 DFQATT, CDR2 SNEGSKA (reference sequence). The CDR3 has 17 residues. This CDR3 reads CSAGVVGTTYSNQPQHF. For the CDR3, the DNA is TGCAGTGCTGGAGTTGTCGGGACAACTTATAGCAATCAGCCCCAGCATTTT.

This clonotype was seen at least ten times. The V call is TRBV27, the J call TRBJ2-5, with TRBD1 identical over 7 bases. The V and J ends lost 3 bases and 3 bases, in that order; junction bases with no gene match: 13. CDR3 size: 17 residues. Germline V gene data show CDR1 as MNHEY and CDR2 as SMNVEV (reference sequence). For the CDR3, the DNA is TGTGCCAGCAGTTTGCCACCCCCGGGACAGAAGGAAGAGACCCAGTACTTC. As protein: CASSLPPPGQKEETQYF.

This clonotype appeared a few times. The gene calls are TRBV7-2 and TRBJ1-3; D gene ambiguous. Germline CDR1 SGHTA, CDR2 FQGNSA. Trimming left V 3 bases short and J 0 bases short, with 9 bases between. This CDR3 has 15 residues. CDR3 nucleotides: TGTGCCAGCAGCTTTGGAGTGAGCTCTGGAAACACCATATATTTT. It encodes CASSFGVSSGNTIYF.

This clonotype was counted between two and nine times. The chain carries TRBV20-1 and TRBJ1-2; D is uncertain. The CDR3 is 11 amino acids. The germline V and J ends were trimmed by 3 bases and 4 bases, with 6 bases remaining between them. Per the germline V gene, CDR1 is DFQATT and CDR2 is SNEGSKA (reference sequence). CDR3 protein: CSARALYGYTF. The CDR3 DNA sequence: TGCAGTGCTAGGGCTCTCTATGGCTACACCTTC.

This CDR3 reads CARDSGGVYNEQFF. CDR3 DNA: TGTGCCAGGGATAGCGGGGGGGTCTACAATGAGCAGTTCTTC. The chain is built from TRBV2 and TRBJ2-1, with 11 bases aligning to TRBD2. The J segment lost 3 bases and the V segment lost 9 bases, leaving 4 bases of the junction unmatched. Germline CDR1 SNHLY, CDR2 FYNNEI. The CDR3 extends over 14 amino acids.

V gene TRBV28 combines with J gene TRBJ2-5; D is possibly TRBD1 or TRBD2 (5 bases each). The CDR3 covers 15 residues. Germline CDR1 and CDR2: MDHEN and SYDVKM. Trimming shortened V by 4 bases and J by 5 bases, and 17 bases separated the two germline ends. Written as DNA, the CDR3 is TGTGCCAGCAGTTCGGGACCCAATCCGGGGGAGACCCAGTACTTC. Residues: CASSSGPNPGETQYF.

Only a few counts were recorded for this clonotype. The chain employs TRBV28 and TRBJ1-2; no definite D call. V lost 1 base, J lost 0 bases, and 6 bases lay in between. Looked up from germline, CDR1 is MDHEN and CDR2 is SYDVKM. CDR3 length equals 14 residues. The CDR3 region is CASSLSKANYGYTF. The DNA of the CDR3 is TGTGCCAGCAGTTTATCGAAGGCTAACTATGGCTACACCTTC.

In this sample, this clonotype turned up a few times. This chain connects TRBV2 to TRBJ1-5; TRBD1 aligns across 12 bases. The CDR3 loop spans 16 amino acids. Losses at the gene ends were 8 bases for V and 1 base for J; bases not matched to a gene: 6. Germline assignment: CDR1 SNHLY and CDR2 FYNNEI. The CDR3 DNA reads TGTGCCAGCCACGGGACAGGGGGCTTGAGCAATCAGCCCCAGCATTTT. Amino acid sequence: CASHGTGGLSNQPQHF.

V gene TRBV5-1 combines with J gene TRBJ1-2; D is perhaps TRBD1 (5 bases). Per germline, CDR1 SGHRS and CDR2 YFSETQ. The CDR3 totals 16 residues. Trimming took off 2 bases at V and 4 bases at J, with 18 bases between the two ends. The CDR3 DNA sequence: TGCGCCAGCAGCTTAGATAGACAGACTACCTTCTATGGCTACACCTTC. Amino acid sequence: CASSLDRQTTFYGYTF.

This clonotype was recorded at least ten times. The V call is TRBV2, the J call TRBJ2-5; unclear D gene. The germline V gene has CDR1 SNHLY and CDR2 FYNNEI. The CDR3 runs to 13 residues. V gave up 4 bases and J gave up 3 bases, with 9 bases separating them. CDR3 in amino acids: CASSVFGEETQYF. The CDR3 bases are TGTGCCAGCAGTGTTTTTGGGGAAGAGACCCAGTACTTC.